The T cell receptor (beta chain) under discussion was sequenced for a study of blood T cells in healthy people across ages. Germline CDR1 and CDR2: DFQATT and SNEGSKA (reference sequence). This CDR3 is 13 amino acids long. Trimming removed 7 bases from V and 7 bases from J, with 17 bases in between. Primers used in a second PCR of about 7 to 11 cycles were a sample-barcoded 5' primer and a J-beta primer mix. TCRdb re-called the 5' RACE reads with MiXCR, one entry per CDR3 protein. The sample shows around 800,000 distinct CDR3 sequences, less than 70% of them seen only once. Material for sequencing was blood. This TCR derives from a man aged 80 or over in good health. This sequence joins TRBV20-1 and TRBJ2-1; weak D call: TRBD2 (6 bases). The CDR3 coding sequence is TGCAGTGTACGGGGGAGCCTTGGGAATGAGCAGTTCTTC. It translates to CSVRGSLGNEQFF.